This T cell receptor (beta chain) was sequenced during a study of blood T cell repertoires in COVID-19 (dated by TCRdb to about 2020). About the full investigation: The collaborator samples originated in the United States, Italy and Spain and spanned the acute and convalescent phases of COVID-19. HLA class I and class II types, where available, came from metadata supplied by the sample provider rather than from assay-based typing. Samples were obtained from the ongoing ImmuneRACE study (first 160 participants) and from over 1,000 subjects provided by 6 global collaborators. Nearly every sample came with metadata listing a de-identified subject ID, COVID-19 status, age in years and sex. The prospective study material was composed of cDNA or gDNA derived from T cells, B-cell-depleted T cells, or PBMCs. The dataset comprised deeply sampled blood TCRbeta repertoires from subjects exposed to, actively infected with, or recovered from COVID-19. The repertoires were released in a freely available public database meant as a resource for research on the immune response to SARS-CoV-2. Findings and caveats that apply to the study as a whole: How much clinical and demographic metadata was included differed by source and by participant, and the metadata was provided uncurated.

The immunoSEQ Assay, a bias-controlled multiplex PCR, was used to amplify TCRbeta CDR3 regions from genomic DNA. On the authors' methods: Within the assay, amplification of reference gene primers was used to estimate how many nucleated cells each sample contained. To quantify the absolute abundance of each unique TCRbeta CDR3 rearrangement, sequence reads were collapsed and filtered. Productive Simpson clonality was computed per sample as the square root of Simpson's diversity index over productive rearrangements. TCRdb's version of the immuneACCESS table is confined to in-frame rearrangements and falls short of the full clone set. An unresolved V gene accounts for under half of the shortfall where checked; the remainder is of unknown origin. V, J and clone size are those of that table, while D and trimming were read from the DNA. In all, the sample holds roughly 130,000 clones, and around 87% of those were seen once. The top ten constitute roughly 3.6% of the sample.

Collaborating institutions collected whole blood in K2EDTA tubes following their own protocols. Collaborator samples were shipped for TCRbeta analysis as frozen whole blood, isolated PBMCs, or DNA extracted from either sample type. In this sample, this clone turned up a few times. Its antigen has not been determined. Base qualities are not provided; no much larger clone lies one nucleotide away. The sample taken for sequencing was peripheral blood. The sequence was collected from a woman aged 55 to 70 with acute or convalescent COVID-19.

The CDR3 in this case is CASSAGTGNTEAFF. The sequenced DNA is TGCGCCAGCAGCGCCGGGACAGGGAACACTGAAGCTTTCTTT. The chain employs TRBV5-1 and TRBJ1-1, with TRBD1 identical over 8 junction bases. Here V drops 4 bases and J drops 1 base, and the junction holds 3 bases not matched to any gene. The cysteine opens and the phenylalanine closes a CDR3 of 14 amino acids. CDR3 DNA is the only sequence kept; it has 42 bases, read in frame from the first base. The germline V gene yields SGHRS for CDR1 and YFSETQ for CDR2.